The 12 T cell receptor beta chains reported below all come from one sample, sequenced in a study of CD8+CD57+ T cells in acquired aplastic anemia. Using genomic DNA as the template, TCR beta VDJ and CDR3 profiling was carried out. TCRdb re-derived calls from the reads in MiXCR, one entry per CDR3 protein. Seen here are 200,000 or so distinct CDR3 sequences, about 60% observed once, and the top ten hold around 60%. Patients chosen for sequencing had shown CD8+CD57+ cell expansion by flow cytometry. The sequencing input was sorted CD4+, CD8+, or CD8+CD57+ T cells (not recorded which) from PBMCs. Receptor source: a human donor with aplastic anemia.

In its sample, this clonotype was seen a few times. This rearrangement joins TRBV5-8 to TRBJ2-7; D perhaps matches TRBD1 (6 bases). Trimming took off 4 bases at V and 2 bases at J, with 13 bases between the two ends. Germline V gene data show CDR1 as SGHTS and CDR2 as YDEGEE. This CDR3 comprises 14 residues. The CDR3 is CASSANRVPYEQYF. CDR3 bases: TGTGCCAGCAGCGCGAACAGGGTCCCCTACGAGCAGTACTTC.

This clonotype was picked up one time. The genes are TRBV7-9 and TRBJ1-2, with 7 nucleotides matching TRBD1. The CDR3 has 14 residues. The germline CDR1 and CDR2 sequences are SEHNR and FQNEAQ (reference sequence). J was trimmed by 9 bases and V by 5 bases; bases with no gene match: 12. CDR3 bases: TGTGCCAGCAGCAGAAAGGGACAGCGGGATAGCTACACCTTC. Translated, it gives CASSRKGQRDSYTF.

This clonotype was picked up many times. J is TRBJ2-3 and V is TRBV27; the D is unclear. The CDR3 loop spans 17 amino acids. The V gene lost 0 bases and the J gene lost 2 bases, with 15 bases spanning the gap. Germline V CDR1 and CDR2: MNHEY, SMNVEV (reference sequence). Here the CDR3 reads CASSLSAGTVLTDTQYF. The CDR3, as DNA: TGTGCCAGCAGTTTATCCGCCGGTACGGTCCTCACAGATACGCAGTATTTT.

The J gene is TRBJ2-5, the V gene TRBV10-3, with 7 bases lining up with TRBD2. V was clipped by 3 bases and J by 3 bases; unmatched bases: 13. The germline CDR1 and CDR2 sequences are ENHRY and SYGVKD. This CDR3 region has 17 residues. CDR3: CAISEKWGEGAEETQYF. The CDR3 DNA reads as TGTGCCATCAGTGAAAAGTGGGGGGAGGGCGCCGAAGAGACCCAGTACTTC.

In this sample, this clonotype is medium-sized. This chain uses TRBV7-8 with TRBJ2-5; 16 bases line up with TRBD2. Trimming cost V 3 bases and J 1 base; bases outside gene matches: 5. The CDR3 is 18 residues long. Germline CDR1 reads SGHVS; CDR2 reads FQNEAQ. The CDR3 region has the DNA TGTGCCAGCAGCTTGGGGACTAGCGGGGGGGGGAGCCAAGAGACCCAGTACTTC. Protein product: CASSLGTSGGGSQETQYF.

The gene calls are TRBV19 and TRBJ1-1, with D possibly being TRBD1 (6 bases). Trimming stripped 5 bases from V and 3 bases from J, with 22 bases between. CDR1 is LNHDA and CDR2 is SQIVND in the germline V gene (reference sequence). The CDR3 is 17 residues long. CDR3 DNA: TGTGCCAGTAGTGTCGATTCGTGGGGGGGGCGCGACACTGAAGCTTTCTTT. Translating gives CASSVDSWGGRDTEAFF.

The rearrangement joins TRBV7-2 to TRBJ2-7; D is possibly TRBD1 (6 bases). Germline loops: CDR1 SGHTA, CDR2 FQGNSA. CDR3 length: 13 amino acids. The ends were cut back, 4 bases at V and 3 bases at J, with 10 bases in the middle. Here the CDR3 DNA reads TGTGCCAGCAGCTCCCAACAGGGCTACGAGCAGTACTTC. Its translation: CASSSQQGYEQYF.

The chain is built from TRBV19 and TRBJ2-1; 12 bases line up with TRBD2. With V trimmed by 7 bases and J by 7 bases, 14 bases remained unmatched. Germline CDR1 reads LNHDA; CDR2 reads SQIVND (reference sequence). This CDR3 is 17 amino acids long. The CDR3 reads CASKEGTLAGGWNEQFF. The CDR3 DNA reads TGTGCCAGTAAGGAAGGGACGCTAGCGGGAGGGTGGAATGAGCAGTTCTTC.

This clonotype was recorded a few times. The V and J genes are TRBV10-3 and TRBJ2-1; D possibly corresponds to TRBD2 (5 bases). CDR3 length equals 14 residues. Germline V gene sequence: CDR1 ENHRY, CDR2 SYGVKD. Trimming removed 6 bases at V and 2 bases at J, with 11 bases between. In DNA, the CDR3 is TGTGCCATCAGCCAGGACTTTACCTACAATGAGCAGTTCTTC. It translates to CAISQDFTYNEQFF.

To note about this clonotype: A much more abundant neighbour one base away suggests this may be a read error. The conserved phenylalanine or tryptophan is not found at the CDR3 terminus, so this likely reflects a read error. The V call is TRBV6-5, the J call TRBJ1-3; no clear D gene. This CDR3 has 15 residues. Trimming removed 0 bases at V and 3 bases at J, with 9 bases between. Germline V gives CDR1 MNHEY, CDR2 SVGAGI. The CDR3 region is CASSYSIGFGNTIYS. As DNA, the CDR3 is TGTGCCAGCAGTTACTCGATCGGCTTTGGAAACACCATATATTCT.

This clonotype showed up many times. A much larger clone is a single base away; this may be a read error. This chain joins TRBV7-9 and TRBJ2-7; 11 nucleotides line up with TRBD2. This CDR3 is built from 15 residues. Germline V gives CDR1 SEHNR, CDR2 FQNEAQ (reference sequence). CDR3 in DNA: TGTGCCAACAGCTCCCTAGCGGGGGGTTCCTACGAGCAGTACTTC. It specifies CANSSLAGGSYEQYF.

This chain connects TRBV7-3 to TRBJ2-7; possibly TRBD2 for D (6 bases). Deletions cut 5 bases from V and 4 bases from J, with 15 bases between. CDR3 size: 14 residues. Germline lookup yields CDR1 SGHTA and CDR2 FQGTGA. CDR3 sequence reads: CASSGARGRYEQYF. For the CDR3, the DNA is TGTGCCAGCAGCGGGGCACGGGGGAGGTACGAGCAGTACTTC.